This entry describes one T cell receptor beta chain. This sample stems from a study of prognosis after radiotherapy for stage I lung cancer. Amplification of the TCR beta CDR3 (from genomic DNA) was done by two-round multiplex PCR. The first PCR round targeted every TRBV and TRBJ gene with specific primers. TCRdb fed the multiplex PCR reads into MiXCR, producing one record per CDR3 protein. The table records roughly 27,000 distinct CDR3 sequences, just over 45% of them present only once. The sequencing here drew on PBMCs, taken before or after stereotactic body radiation therapy (not recorded which). This receptor was identified in a donor aged 50 or older with non-small cell lung cancer.

The CDR3 nucleotides read TGTGCCAGCAGTTCCGCGGGAGGGCACACCGGGGAGCTGTTTTTT. Translated: CASSSAGGHTGELFF. This chain connects TRBV12-3 or TRBV12-4 to TRBJ2-2, with 9 bases lining up with TRBD2. With 4 bases clipped from V and 3 bases from J, the junction kept 3 bases outside the gene matches. The CDR3 has 15 amino acids.